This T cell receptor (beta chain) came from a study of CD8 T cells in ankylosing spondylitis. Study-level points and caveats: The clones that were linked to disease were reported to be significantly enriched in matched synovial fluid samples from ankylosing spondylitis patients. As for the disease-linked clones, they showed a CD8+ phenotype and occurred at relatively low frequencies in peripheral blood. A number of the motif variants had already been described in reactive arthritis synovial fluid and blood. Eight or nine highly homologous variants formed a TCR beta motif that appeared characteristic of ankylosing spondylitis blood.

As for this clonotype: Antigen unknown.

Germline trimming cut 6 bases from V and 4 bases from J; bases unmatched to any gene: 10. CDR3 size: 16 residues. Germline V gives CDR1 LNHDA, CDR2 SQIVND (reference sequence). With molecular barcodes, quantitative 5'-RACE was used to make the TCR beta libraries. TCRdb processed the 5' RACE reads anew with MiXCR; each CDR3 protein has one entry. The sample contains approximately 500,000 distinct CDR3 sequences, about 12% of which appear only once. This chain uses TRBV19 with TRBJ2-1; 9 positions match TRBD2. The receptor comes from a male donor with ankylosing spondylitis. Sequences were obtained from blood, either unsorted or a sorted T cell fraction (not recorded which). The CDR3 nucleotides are TGTGCCAGTAGCCGTCGTGGCGGGAGGGGATACAATGAGCAGTTCTTC. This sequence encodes CASSRRGGRGYNEQFF.